This T cell receptor beta chain appears in the sequencing data of a study of T cell repertoires in cytomegalovirus infection. Findings and caveats of the study: Pooled public TCR beta family frequency picked out CMV carriers with the relevant HLA.

Using its own MiXCR run on the reads, TCRdb lists one record per CDR3 protein. The table has fewer than 1,000,000 distinct CDR3 sequences, about a third seen once. This CDR3 is 12 amino acids long. The germline V and J ends were trimmed by 6 bases and 3 bases, with 9 bases remaining between them. Germline CDR1 and CDR2: MNHEY and SMNVEV (reference sequence). This clonotype was recorded many times. The antigen is not known. The starting material was cultured CD8+ T cells from PBMCs, obtained from culture after CMV antigen stimulation. This chain joins TRBV27 and TRBJ2-7; D possibly corresponds to TRBD1 (6 bases). The clonotype comes from a human donor in good health (CMV status not recorded). Some clones in this sample may be carry-over from other donors' samples. CDR3 nucleotides: TGTGCCAGCAGCTTACAGGGCTACGAGCAGTACTTC. It is translated as CASSLQGYEQYF.